The rows below give T cell receptor beta chains drawn from one sample of a study of technical replicates of blood from a handful of donors. The data were produced by immunoSEQ multiplex PCR, yet TCRdb's version contains in-frame clones alone and is incomplete. This table has fewer than 95,000 clones, approximately 95% appearing once. Material for sequencing was T cells isolated from PBMCs. Receptors were obtained from a human donor in good health. The CDR3 runs from the conserved cysteine through the conserved F or W. Each record gives: V gene, CDR3 protein.

V gene: TRBV4-1
CDR3 protein: CASSQEGKLFF

V gene: TRBV5-1
CDR3 protein: CASSLVASDAYNEQFF

V gene: TRBV4-2
CDR3 protein: CASSQVEGRGGLSDTQYF

V gene: TRBV13
CDR3 protein: CASRLLPQGADYGYTF

V gene: TRBV28
CDR3 protein: CASSSIQGSTEAFF

V gene: TRBV6-5
CDR3 protein: CASSYGLAGGYEQYF

V gene: TRBV19
CDR3 protein: CASSIRSPSNYGYTF

V gene: TRBV5-4
CDR3 protein: CASSTPTSNYEQYF

V gene: TRBV7-6
CDR3 protein: CASSSGQGLRYEQYF

V gene: TRBV6-5
CDR3 protein: CASSPDLRSGQPQHF

V gene: TRBV4-2
CDR3 protein: CASSQLGLAGEQYF

V gene: TRBV10-2
CDR3 protein: CASSEGQGGGYTF

V gene: TRBV7-8
CDR3 protein: CASSLLSSGDTDTQYF

V gene: TRBV28
CDR3 protein: CASRGQGPGIDEQFF

V gene: TRBV5-4
CDR3 protein: CASSLGLGNAPEKLFF

V gene: TRBV5-1
CDR3 protein: CASSLRGGGNQPQHF

V gene: TRBV7-9
CDR3 protein: CASSRGTAAEAFF

V gene: TRBV14
CDR3 protein: CASSQNDPRGETQYF

V gene: TRBV30
CDR3 protein: CAWSYNQETQYF

V gene: TRBV5-4
CDR3 protein: CASSPAGGNYEQYF

V gene: TRBV5-8
CDR3 protein: CASSFSESEAFF

V gene: TRBV28
CDR3 protein: CASSLRTGRNTIYF

V gene: TRBV19
CDR3 protein: CASSISLGQGNSPLHF

V gene: TRBV4-1
CDR3 protein: CASSQGAGNQPQHF

V gene: TRBV19
CDR3 protein: CASSMDRLTDTQYF

V gene: TRBV2
CDR3 protein: CASSEASGRPWKGQFF

V gene: TRBV27
CDR3 protein: CASSWSGGQPQHF

V gene: TRBV13
CDR3 protein: CASSQNSGGVYEQYF

V gene: TRBV19
CDR3 protein: CASIPRGSGDGYTF

V gene: TRBV2
CDR3 protein: CASSPTTGYGQPQHF

V gene: TRBV6-5
CDR3 protein: CASSYSGLPEKLFF

V gene: TRBV30
CDR3 protein: CAWSVGEKLFF

V gene: TRBV19
CDR3 protein: CASSADRYNSPLHF

V gene: TRBV20-1
CDR3 protein: CSAGQQFF

V gene: TRBV10-3
CDR3 protein: CAISESGLAEVYEQYF

V gene: TRBV7-2
CDR3 protein: CASSPADTQYF

V gene: TRBV7-3
CDR3 protein: CASSLSRLNTEAFF

V gene: TRBV6-1
CDR3 protein: CASSESSRGVDYGYTF

V gene: TRBV5-1
CDR3 protein: CASSLGLAGGNEQFF

V gene: TRBV15
CDR3 protein: CATSTRRQGANEQFF

V gene: TRBV19
CDR3 protein: CASSIGATGGTDTQYF